The clone carrying this T cell receptor beta chain has at least ten counts. The data were taken from a study of T cells after yellow fever vaccination. The CDR3 extends over 13 amino acids. Trimming shortened V by 4 bases and J by 0 bases, and 10 bases separated the two germline ends. Germline-derived CDR1 and CDR2 are SQVTM and ANQGSEA. The 5'RACE template-switching step produced TCR cDNA and added a universal primer site and UMIs. TCRdb independently ran MiXCR on the 5' RACE reads; one entry per CDR3 protein. This sample has roughly 70,000 distinct CDR3 sequences, with 7.5% to 9% found just once. The sample in question was CD8+ T cells sorted from PBMCs, obtained on the day of the yellow fever booster vaccination. The receptor was isolated from a man aged 30-40 years who received the YFV17D yellow fever vaccine. The chain employs TRBV29-1 and TRBJ2-7; D is tentatively TRBD1 or TRBD2 (5 bases each). CDR3: CSVAAGTSYEQYF. The CDR3 DNA reads as TGCAGCGTTGCGGCAGGGACCTCCTACGAGCAGTACTTC.